The sequence of this TCR beta chain was determined in a study of tumor and adjacent non-tumor tissue in lung cancer. Study-wide context: Some 3.9 million productive TCRbeta reads were obtained per sample on average. Study-level points and caveats: In normal lung, the top 100 clones were significantly more dominant than in tumor.

No cell sorting was done before RNA was extracted from the tissue. Germline lookup yields CDR1 MDHEN and CDR2 SYDVKM. V lost 6 bases, J lost 11 bases, and 9 bases stayed unmatched. This CDR3 spans 13 amino acids. TCRbeta libraries were built with three rounds of nested PCR, modified from ARM-PCR. TCRdb re-called the multiplex PCR reads with MiXCR, one entry per CDR3 protein. Counted here are approximately 68,000 distinct CDR3 sequences, around three quarters occurring once; the ten biggest clones make up about 30%. In regard to this clonotype: Its antigen is still unknown.

Sequencing was carried out using lung tumor tissue. The receptor's source is a man aged 55-75 years with non-small cell lung cancer. The chain joins TRBV28 to TRBJ2-5; TRBD2 matches at 10 bases. CDR3 nucleotides: TGTGCCAGCAGCTTAGGGACTAGCGTGTTACAGTACTTC. It is translated as CASSLGTSVLQYF.